This TCR beta chain was captured in a study of cytomegalovirus exposure and HLA in healthy donors. A multiplex PCR was run with 60 Vbeta primers and 13 Jbeta primers. Clones were sequenced by immunoSEQ multiplex PCR, and TCRdb holds only the in-frame ones, with some missing. The data hold 110,000 or so clones, with about four fifths observed a single time. As for this clone: Its specificity is not known.

Overall study findings and caveats: The authors later linked a missense DCLRE1C variant to TCR beta V- and J-gene trimming.

Material: PBMCs. The source is a man aged 30-40 years in good health and CMV-seronegative.

CDR3 nucleotides: TGTGCCAGCAGCTTGCTACAGGGTGCAACTAATGAAAAACTGTTTTTT. Translating it yields CASSLLQGATNEKLFF. V usage is TRBV5-6 and J usage is TRBJ1-4; a possible D gene is TRBD1 (6 bases). The germline CDR1 and CDR2 sequences are SGHDT and YYEEEE. V lost 1 base and J lost 0, with 10 bases in between. This CDR3 is 16 amino acids long.